A selection of T cell receptor beta chains follows, all from one sample in a study of T cell repertoires in cytomegalovirus infection. TCRdb ran MiXCR on the reads and lists one entry per CDR3 protein. The sample includes roughly 700,000 distinct CDR3 sequences, 33% of them seen just once. Antigens for these TCRs are unknown. Sequenced here: cultured PBMCs, sampled from culture after CMV antigen stimulation. All receptors derive from a human donor in good health (CMV status not recorded). Some clones in this sample may be carry-over from other donors' samples. The CDR3 runs from the conserved cysteine through the conserved F or W. A D gene is named only where the DNA matches it firmly. Clone size is shown for a subset of rows, as once, few, many or a class of expanded clone.

d_gene: TRBD1
v_gene: TRBV12-3/TRBV12-4
abundance: many
j_gene: TRBJ2-4
CDR3aa: CASSMTGDNKNIQYF
CDR3nt: TGTGCCAGCAGCATGACAGGGGACAACAAAAACATTCAGTACTTC

d_gene: TRBD2
v_gene: TRBV20-1
abundance: NA
j_gene: TRBJ2-7
CDR3aa: CSATALAGRRWEQYF
CDR3nt: TGCAGTGCTACGGCCCTAGCGGGGAGGAGATGGGAGCAGTACTTC

d_gene: NA
v_gene: TRBV28
abundance: NA
j_gene: TRBJ1-2
CDR3aa: CASSSPGQKGYGYTF
CDR3nt: TGTGCCAGCAGTTCCCCTGGACAGAAAGGCTATGGCTACACCTTC

d_gene: NA
v_gene: TRBV20-1
abundance: NA
j_gene: TRBJ2-1
CDR3aa: CSAYPIGLIAYNEQFF
CDR3nt: TGCAGTGCTTACCCCATCGGACTGATAGCCTACAATGAGCAGTTCTTC

d_gene: TRBD1
v_gene: TRBV7-6
abundance: many
j_gene: TRBJ2-7
CDR3aa: CASSRRTGHYEQYF
CDR3nt: TGTGCCAGCAGCCGGAGGACAGGACATTACGAGCAGTACTTC

d_gene: NA
v_gene: TRBV2
abundance: NA
j_gene: TRBJ2-3
CDR3aa: CASSEAVGRGVDTQYF
CDR3nt: TGTGCCAGCAGTGAAGCAGTTGGACGAGGTGTAGATACGCAGTATTTT

d_gene: TRBD1
v_gene: TRBV6-5
abundance: few
j_gene: TRBJ2-7
CDR3aa: CASRDRGRSYEQYF
CDR3nt: TGTGCCAGCAGGGACAGGGGCCGCTCCTACGAGCAGTACTTC

d_gene: NA
v_gene: TRBV4-1
abundance: NA
j_gene: TRBJ2-3
CDR3aa: CASSQEPEGVGDTQYF
CDR3nt: TGCGCCAGCAGCCAAGAACCGGAGGGAGTAGGGGATACGCAGTATTTT

d_gene: TRBD1
v_gene: TRBV2
abundance: NA
j_gene: TRBJ2-5
CDR3aa: CASGEDREETQYF
CDR3nt: TGTGCCAGCGGAGAGGACAGGGAAGAGACCCAGTACTTC

d_gene: TRBD1
v_gene: TRBV20-1
abundance: NA
j_gene: TRBJ1-2
CDR3aa: CSVATGNYGYTF
CDR3nt: TGCAGTGTGGCGACAGGGAACTATGGCTACACCTTC

d_gene: NA
v_gene: TRBV27
abundance: NA
j_gene: TRBJ2-7
CDR3aa: CASSHGLAYEQYF
CDR3nt: TGTGCCAGCAGTCATGGGCTAGCCTACGAGCAGTACTTC

d_gene: TRBD2
v_gene: TRBV6-6
abundance: few
j_gene: TRBJ2-1
CDR3aa: CASTLRGLAGNEQFF
CDR3nt: TGTGCCAGCACTTTAAGGGGACTAGCGGGAAATGAGCAGTTCTTC

d_gene: TRBD1
v_gene: TRBV12-3/TRBV12-4
abundance: many
j_gene: TRBJ2-7
CDR3aa: CASRQGISLSGQYF
CDR3nt: TGTGCCAGCAGACAGGGGATTAGCTTGAGCGGGCAGTACTTC

d_gene: NA
v_gene: TRBV2
abundance: NA
j_gene: TRBJ1-3
CDR3aa: CASSPRVSTRNTIYF
CDR3nt: TGTGCCAGCAGTCCCAGGGTCTCGACGAGAAACACCATATATTTT

d_gene: TRBD1
v_gene: TRBV7-9
abundance: few
j_gene: TRBJ2-7
CDR3aa: CASSSRGTGLNARVADYLYEQYF
CDR3nt: TGTGCCAGCAGCTCACGCGGGACAGGGCTTAACGCCCGGGTAGCGGATTACCTCTACGAGCAGTACTTC

d_gene: NA
v_gene: TRBV6-5
abundance: NA
j_gene: TRBJ2-3
CDR3aa: CASTNGGHPDTQYF
CDR3nt: TGTGCCAGCACCAACGGGGGTCATCCAGATACGCAGTATTTT

d_gene: NA
v_gene: TRBV7-2
abundance: NA
j_gene: TRBJ2-1
CDR3aa: CASAFPSIAASSYNEQFF
CDR3nt: TGTGCCAGCGCATTCCCGTCCATAGCGGCCAGCTCCTACAATGAGCAGTTCTTC